This TCR beta chain was found in a study of blood T cell repertoires in COVID-19. About the research overall: COVID-19 samples collected from the United States, Italy and Spain covered acute and convalescent phases. From T cells, B-cell-depleted T cells, or PBMCs came the material, which was cDNA or gDNA.

Per the original data handling: How many nucleated cells were present was estimated from reference gene primer amplification. TCRdb's copy holds only in-frame clones and misses some; the assay was immunoSEQ multiplex PCR. That table furnishes V, J and clone size, whereas the DNA furnished D and trimming. The repertoire holds roughly 200,000 clones, with over 80% as singletons. Sequencing input: peripheral blood. The receptor was derived from a man aged 40-50 years with acute or convalescent COVID-19.

CDR3: CACSSGTSVNEQFF. The CDR3 nucleotides read TGTGCCTGTTCCTCCGGGACATCGGTGAATGAGCAGTTCTTC. The rearrangement uses TRBV30 and TRBJ2-1; a weak D match, TRBD1 (6 bases). CDR3 length: 14 residues. Germline assignment: CDR1 GTSNPN and CDR2 SVGIG (reference sequence). Trimming removed 6 bases at V and 7 bases at J, with 19 bases between.